Listed here are 11 T cell receptor beta chains from one sample, sequenced in a study of shared clonotypes between healthy human individuals. Clones were sequenced by immunoSEQ multiplex PCR, and TCRdb holds only the in-frame ones, with some missing. The sample includes about 1.1 million clones, about 84% of them seen just once. Sample: memory CD4+ T cells from PBMCs. Subset denoted: CD45RA-negative fraction. These receptors were obtained from a young man in good health. Some clones in this sample may be carry-over from other donors' samples.

The V gene is TRBV6-4, the J gene TRBJ1-1, with 7 bases aligning to TRBD1. The CDR3 runs to 14 residues. Germline-derived CDR1 and CDR2 are MRHNA and SNTAGT. Trimming took 5 bases from V and 6 from J; bases not matched to a gene: 9. CDR3 bases: TGTGCCAGCAGTCCGGACAGGTTTAGTTCTGAAGCTTTCTTT. This sequence encodes CASSPDRFSSEAFF.

The chain has TRBV28 and TRBJ1-4; D gene uncertain. Germline CDR1 and CDR2: MDHEN and SYDVKM. CDR3 length equals 15 residues. The V end lost 5 bases, the J end lost 0 bases, and 10 bases lay between the germline ends. CDR3: CASSPGDATNEKLFF. For the CDR3, the DNA is TGTGCCAGCAGTCCAGGAGACGCAACTAATGAAAAACTGTTTTTT.

The CDR3 protein is CASSDGLAGSSNTGELFF. The CDR3 DNA sequence: TGTGCCAGCAGCGACGGACTAGCGGGAAGCTCGAACACCGGGGAGCTGTTTTTT. J is TRBJ2-2 and V is TRBV5-4; 12 nucleotides align to TRBD2. Germline lookup yields CDR1 SGHNT and CDR2 YYREEE (reference sequence). This CDR3 has 18 residues. Trimming at V came to 4 bases and at J to 0 bases, leaving 7 bases not matched to a gene.

This chain joins TRBV28 and TRBJ1-2, with D possibly matching TRBD1 (6 bases). This CDR3 region has 14 residues. V was trimmed by 6 bases and J by 4 bases, leaving 15 bases between them. In germline, CDR1 is MDHEN, CDR2 SYDVKM. CDR3: CASSSTGRSYGYTF. The CDR3 coding sequence is TGTGCCAGCAGCTCGACAGGACGATCCTATGGCTACACCTTC.

This clone turned up a few times. The same CDR3 can be traced to other DNA sequences in this sample. The rearrangement uses TRBV29-1 and TRBJ2-1; 8 bases align to TRBD1. CDR3 length equals 11 residues. V lost 7 bases, J lost 8 bases, and 4 bases stayed unmatched. Germline values: CDR1 SQVTM, CDR2 ANQGSEA. The CDR3 DNA reads TGCAGCGCCGACAGGGGAGATGAGCAGTTCTTC. Residues: CSADRGDEQFF.

Notes on this clone: This sample includes further DNA sequences coding for the same CDR3. The V call is TRBV9, the J call TRBJ2-5; D ambiguous. V lost 0 bases and J 2 bases, leaving 5 bases between the germline ends. The CDR3 extends over 13 amino acids. Germline assignment: CDR1 SGDLS and CDR2 YYNGEE. The CDR3 loop reads CASSVGQQETQYF. CDR3 DNA: TGTGCCAGCAGCGTAGGACAACAAGAGACCCAGTACTTC.

This clone turned up a few times. The gene calls are TRBV6-1 and TRBJ1-2; 8 bases are a match to TRBD1. This CDR3 spans 14 amino acids. The junction had 5 bases not matched to a gene; V was cut back by 0 bases and J by 8 bases. Looked up from germline, CDR1 is MNHNS and CDR2 is SASEGT. The CDR3 loop reads CASSEAPGGLGYTF. The CDR3 DNA reads TGTGCCAGCAGTGAAGCGCCAGGGGGCCTAGGCTACACCTTC.

The J gene is TRBJ2-5, the V gene TRBV6-1; 8 nucleotides align to TRBD2. Unmatched junction bases numbered 6, after V lost 8 bases and J lost 4 bases. Germline CDR1 and CDR2: MNHNS and SASEGT. The CDR3 totals 13 residues. CDR3 sequence reads: CASRGGSIETQYF. In nucleotides, the CDR3 is TGTGCCAGCCGGGGGGGGTCTATAGAGACCCAGTACTTC.

The rearrangement joins TRBV28 to TRBJ2-7; 8 bases agree with TRBD1. Germline values: CDR1 MDHEN, CDR2 SYDVKM. V was pared by 5 bases and J by 4 bases, with 10 bases of the junction left unmatched. This CDR3 region has 15 residues. CDR3 region: CASSPRTGNNYEQYF. The CDR3 coding sequence is TGTGCCAGCAGTCCCCGGACAGGGAATAATTACGAGCAGTACTTC.

This chain links TRBV7-6 with TRBJ1-2; TRBD1 might be the D (6 bases). V was pared by 5 bases and J by 5 bases, with 18 bases between. From germline, CDR1 is SGHVS and CDR2 FNYEAQ. This CDR3 region has 15 residues. Written as DNA, the CDR3 is TGTGCCAGCAGCATAGGAGTGGCAGGGGATTATGGCTACACCTTC. Its protein is CASSIGVAGDYGYTF.

The table lists this clone with a few counts. This specimen includes other DNA sequences encoding the same CDR3. This sequence joins TRBV2 and TRBJ2-2, with a tentative D call TRBD1 (5 bases). Germline assignment: CDR1 SNHLY and CDR2 FYNNEI. V was shortened by 3 bases and J by 1 base, with 9 bases between the two germline ends. CDR3 length: 15 amino acids. In DNA form, the CDR3 reads TGTGCCAGCAGTGAGTGGCAGGGGAACACCGGGGAGCTGTTTTTT. Protein product: CASSEWQGNTGELFF.